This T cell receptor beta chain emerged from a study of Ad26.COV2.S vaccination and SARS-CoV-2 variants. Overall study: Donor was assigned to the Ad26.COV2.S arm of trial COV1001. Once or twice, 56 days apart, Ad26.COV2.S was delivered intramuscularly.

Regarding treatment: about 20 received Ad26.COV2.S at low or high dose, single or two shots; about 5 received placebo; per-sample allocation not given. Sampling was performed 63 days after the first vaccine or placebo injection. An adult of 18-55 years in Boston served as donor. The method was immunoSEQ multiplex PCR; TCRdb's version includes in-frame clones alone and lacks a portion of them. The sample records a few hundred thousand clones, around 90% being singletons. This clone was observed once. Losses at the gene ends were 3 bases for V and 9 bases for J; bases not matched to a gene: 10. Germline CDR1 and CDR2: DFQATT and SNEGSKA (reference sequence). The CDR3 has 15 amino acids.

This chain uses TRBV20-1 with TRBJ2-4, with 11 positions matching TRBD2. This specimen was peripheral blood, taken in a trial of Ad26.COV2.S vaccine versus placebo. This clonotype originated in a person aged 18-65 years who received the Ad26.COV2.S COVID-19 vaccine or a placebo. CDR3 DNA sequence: TGCAGTGCTAGTGTTGTTAGCGGGAGGGAGGCCATTCAGTACTTC. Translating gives CSASVVSGREAIQYF.